This T cell receptor beta chain was retrieved from a study of shared clonotypes between healthy human individuals. Points from the study as a whole: Since donors were few, the genetic and exposure-history diversity represented was limited.

TCRdb's copy holds only in-frame clones and misses some; the assay was immunoSEQ multiplex PCR. The sample includes some 500,000 clones, approximately 94% seen only once; the top ten take about 0.06%. About this clone itself: No antigen is known for it. In the same sample, other DNA sequences code for this CDR3.

Donors, without exception, were Caucasian adults residing in Nashville, Tennessee. This CDR3 region has 14 residues. Germline V gene lookup returns CDR1 MDHEN and CDR2 SYDVKM. V gave up 4 bases and J gave up 3 bases; unmatched junction bases: 3. The chain uses TRBV28 and TRBJ2-7, with 10 bases matching TRBD2. Sample: naive CD4+ T cells sorted from blood. The subset is: CD45RA+ positively selected. This clonotype was sampled from a woman aged 30 to 39 in good health. CDR3 protein: CASSSPSGSYEQYF. The CDR3 DNA sequence: TGTGCCAGCAGTTCCCCTAGCGGGAGCTACGAGCAGTACTTC. Based on the CDR3 plus reference TRBV28 and TRBJ2-7, the full variable domain is DVKVTQSSRYLVKRTGEKVFLECVQDMDHENMFWYRQDPGLGLRLIYFSYDVKMKEKGDIPEGYSVSREKKERFSLILESASTNQTSMYLCASSSPSGSYEQYFGPGTRLTVT.